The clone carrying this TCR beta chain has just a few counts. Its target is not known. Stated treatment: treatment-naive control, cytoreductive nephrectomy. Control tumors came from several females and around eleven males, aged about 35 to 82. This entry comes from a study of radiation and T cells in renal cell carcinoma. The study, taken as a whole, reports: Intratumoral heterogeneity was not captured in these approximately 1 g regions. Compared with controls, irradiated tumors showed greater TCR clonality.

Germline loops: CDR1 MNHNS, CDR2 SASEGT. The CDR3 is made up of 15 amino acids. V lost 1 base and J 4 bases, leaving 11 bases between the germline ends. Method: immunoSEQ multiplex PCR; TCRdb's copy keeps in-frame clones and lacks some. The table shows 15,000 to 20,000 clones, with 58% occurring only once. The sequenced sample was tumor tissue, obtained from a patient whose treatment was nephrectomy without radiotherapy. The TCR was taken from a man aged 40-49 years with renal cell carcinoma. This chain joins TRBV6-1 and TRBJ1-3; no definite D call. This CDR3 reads CASSEEGLQGNTIYF. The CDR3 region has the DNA TGTGCCAGCAGTGAAGAGGGCCTACAAGGAAACACCATATATTTT.